The 3 T cell receptor beta chains listed next were all sequenced from one sample in a study of chemoradiotherapy in HPV16-positive cancers. TCRdb's table, derived via immunoSEQ multiplex PCR, lists solely in-frame clones and lacks some. This table holds 1,500 to 2,500 clones, roughly nine tenths found once. This specimen was tumor tissue, taken from a patient who underwent chemoradiotherapy. These receptors originate from a human donor with HPV-associated anogenital cancer.

The chain links TRBV7-8 to TRBJ1-5; no reliable D call. Germline V gene lookup returns CDR1 SGHVS and CDR2 FQNEAQ. The CDR3 is 15 residues long. Trimming stripped 3 bases from V and 5 bases from J, with 14 bases between. The CDR3 region is CASSFGGSADQPQHF. CDR3 DNA sequence: TGTGCCAGCAGCTTTGGCGGGAGCGCTGATCAGCCCCAGCATTTT. The full variable domain, in which reference TRBV7-8 and TRBJ1-5 provide the parts outside the CDR3, is GAGVSQSPRYKVAKRGQDVALRCDPISGHVSLFWYQQALGQGPEFLTYFQNEAQLDKSGLPSDRFFAERPEGSVSTLKIQRTQQEDSAVYLCASSFGGSADQPQHFGDGTRLSIL.

This clone was seen only a few times. The genes are TRBV15 and TRBJ2-1; tentative D call: TRBD2 (6 bases). Trimming cost V 0 bases and J 0 bases, with 12 bases left between them. The CDR3 sequence is 17 residues long. Germline CDR1 reads LNHNV; CDR2 reads YYDKDF (reference sequence). The CDR3 nucleotides read TGTGCCACCAGCAGAGATAGAACTAGCCCCTCCTACAATGAGCAGTTCTTC. Its protein product is CATSRDRTSPSYNEQFF.

The chain is built from TRBV11-3 and TRBJ1-1; D possibly corresponds to TRBD1 (6 bases). V was trimmed by 4 bases and J by 6 bases, leaving 12 bases between them. Germline CDR1 SGHNT, CDR2 YENEEA. The CDR3 runs 13 residues. CDR3 residues: CASSSRGLAEAFF. The CDR3 nucleotides read TGTGCCAGCAGCTCCCGGGGGCTCGCTGAAGCTTTCTTT.